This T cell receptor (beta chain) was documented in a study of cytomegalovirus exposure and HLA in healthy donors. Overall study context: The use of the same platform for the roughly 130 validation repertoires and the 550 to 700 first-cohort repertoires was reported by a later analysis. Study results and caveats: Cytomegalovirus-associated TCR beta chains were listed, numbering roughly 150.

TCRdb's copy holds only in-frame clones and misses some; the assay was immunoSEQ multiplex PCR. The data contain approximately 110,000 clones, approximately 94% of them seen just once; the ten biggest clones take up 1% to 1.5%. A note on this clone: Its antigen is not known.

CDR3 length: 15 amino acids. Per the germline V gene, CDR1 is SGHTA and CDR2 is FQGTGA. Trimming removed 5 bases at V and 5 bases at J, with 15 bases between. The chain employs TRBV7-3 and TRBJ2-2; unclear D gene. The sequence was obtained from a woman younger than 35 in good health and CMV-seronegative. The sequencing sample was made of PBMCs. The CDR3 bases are TGTGCCAGCAGCCCCACCTCCATGGAGACCGGGGAGCTGTTTTTT. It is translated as CASSPTSMETGELFF.